This is a list of T cell receptor beta chains from one sample in a study of human T cells and chemical hapten exposure. A single record per CDR3 protein comes from TCRdb applying MiXCR to the RACE reads. The top ten hold roughly 1.5% of the sample, which has around 80,000 distinct CDR3 sequences, approximately 8.6% seen once. Sequenced sample: whole blood. These receptor sequences come from a male donor in good health. Some clones in this sample may be carry-over from other donors' samples. CDR3s include the opening cysteine and the closing phenylalanine or tryptophan. Fields, in order: V gene, J gene, clone size, D gene, CDR3 protein, CDR3 DNA. The D gene is left open where the match is weak. Size tells how often a clone was seen (once, few, many) or the class of an expanded clone, and some rows leave it out.

TRBV6-2/TRBV6-3,TRBJ1-1,many,.,CASSYARLNTEAFF,TGTGCCAGCAGTTACGCCCGCTTGAACACTGAAGCTTTCTTT
TRBV6-5,TRBJ1-2,.,.,CASSYEGRGYTF,TGTGCCAGCAGTTACGAGGGACGTGGCTACACCTTC
TRBV12-3/TRBV12-4,TRBJ2-3,.,.,CASSLWARVTDTQYF,TGTGCCAGCAGTTTATGGGCCAGGGTGACAGATACGCAGTATTTT
TRBV18,TRBJ2-7,few,TRBD2,CASSPLAGPWPYEQYF,TGTGCCAGCTCACCTCTAGCGGGACCCTGGCCCTACGAGCAGTACTTC
TRBV20-1,TRBJ2-1,many,TRBD2,CSARDLTSGETNEQFF,TGCAGTGCTAGAGATCTCACAAGCGGGGAAACCAATGAGCAGTTCTTC
TRBV6-5,TRBJ1-1,many,.,CASSVSRVGTEAFF,TGTGCCAGCTCTGTCTCCAGGGTTGGCACTGAAGCTTTCTTT
TRBV10-3,TRBJ2-6,few,.,CATRTGSGANVLTF,TGTGCCACACGTACAGGCTCTGGGGCCAACGTCCTGACTTTC
TRBV11-2,TRBJ2-3,.,TRBD1,CASRQPGQKRTDTQYF,TGTGCCAGCAGACAACCGGGACAGAAGAGAACAGATACGCAGTATTTT
TRBV10-3,TRBJ2-7,many,TRBD2,CAPNGGGPFSYEQYF,TGTGCCCCTAACGGCGGGGGGCCCTTCTCCTACGAGCAGTACTTC
TRBV20-1,TRBJ1-1,.,TRBD1,CSARLGQGGFDEAFF,TGCAGTGCTAGATTGGGACAGGGGGGATTTGATGAAGCTTTCTTT
TRBV6-2/TRBV6-3,TRBJ2-2,many,.,CASSYADSESGELFF,TGTGCCAGCAGTTACGCCGATTCTGAATCCGGGGAGCTGTTTTTT
TRBV3-1,TRBJ1-5,many,.,CASSQDEGLGHQPQHF,TGTGCCAGCAGCCAAGATGAGGGGTTGGGACATCAGCCCCAGCATTTT
TRBV3-1,TRBJ2-1,few,.,CASSQDRGGAGNEQFF,TGTGCCAGCAGCCAAGATAGGGGGGGCGCGGGCAATGAGCAGTTCTTC
TRBV5-4,TRBJ1-2,.,.,CASSPDVGGAPYGYTF,TGTGCCAGCAGCCCTGACGTGGGGGGCGCCCCCTATGGCTACACCTTC
TRBV3-1,TRBJ2-6,many,.,CASSQAVFLTTGANVLTF,TGTGCCAGCAGCCAAGCGGTTTTTCTAACCACTGGGGCCAACGTCCTGACTTTC
TRBV29-1,TRBJ2-3,.,TRBD1,CSAQGATWTDTQYF,TGCAGCGCTCAGGGGGCGACTTGGACGGATACGCAGTATTTT
TRBV6-1,TRBJ1-1,.,.,CASSESQGLGAFF,TGTGCCAGCAGTGAAAGTCAGGGCCTGGGGGCTTTCTTT
TRBV12-3/TRBV12-4,TRBJ2-7,.,.,CASTRDSNSYEQYF,TGTGCCAGCACCCGTGACAGCAACTCCTACGAGCAGTACTTC
TRBV20-1,TRBJ2-2,many,TRBD2,CSAPSGGYTGELFF,TGCAGTGCCCCTAGCGGGGGGTACACCGGGGAGCTGTTTTTT
TRBV29-1,TRBJ2-4,few,.,CSVSPASPTAAKNIQYF,TGCAGCGTTTCTCCGGCTTCCCCCACGGCAGCCAAAAACATTCAGTACTTC
TRBV25-1,TRBJ2-7,few,.,CASSESTVTYEQYF,TGTGCCAGCAGTGAATCGACAGTAACCTACGAGCAGTACTTC
TRBV14,TRBJ2-6,.,.,CASSPQGRGANVLTF,TGTGCCAGCAGCCCCCAGGGACGTGGGGCCAACGTCCTGACTTTC
TRBV6-5,TRBJ1-2,.,.,CASSLQVNYGYTF,TGTGCCAGCTCCCTTCAGGTTAACTATGGCTACACCTTC
TRBV12-3/TRBV12-4,TRBJ2-7,few,TRBD1,CASSLAGTAYEQYF,TGTGCCAGCAGTTTAGCCGGGACAGCCTACGAGCAGTACTTC
TRBV5-1,TRBJ2-4,many,.,CASSLDQGDIQYF,TGCGCCAGCAGCTTGGATCAGGGAGACATTCAGTACTTC
TRBV3-1,TRBJ1-1,.,.,CASSQGRGGLAAEAFF,TGTGCCAGCAGCCAAGGAAGGGGGGGTCTTGCCGCTGAAGCTTTCTTT
TRBV29-1,TRBJ2-1,.,TRBD2,CSVEASGGAYVNEQFF,TGCAGCGTTGAGGCCAGCGGGGGGGCCTATGTGAATGAGCAGTTCTTC
TRBV7-2,TRBJ2-7,few,TRBD1,CASSLSITGTGILSYEQYF,TGTGCCAGCAGCTTATCAATAACCGGGACAGGAATTCTGTCCTACGAGCAGTACTTC
TRBV5-1,TRBJ2-1,few,TRBD2,CASSLGGRPHEQFF,TGCGCCAGCAGCTTGGGCGGGAGACCCCATGAGCAGTTCTTC
TRBV29-1,TRBJ2-1,few,.,CSVEGLDENEQFF,TGCAGCGTTGAGGGCCTAGATGAGAATGAGCAGTTCTTC
TRBV29-1,TRBJ2-7,many,TRBD1,CSVETGDYEQYF,TGCAGCGTTGAAACAGGGGACTACGAGCAGTACTTC
TRBV10-3,TRBJ2-7,many,TRBD1,CAISETGQDYEQYF,TGTGCCATCAGTGAAACGGGACAGGACTACGAGCAGTACTTC
TRBV7-9,TRBJ2-7,once,.,CASSRAPYEQYF,TGTGCCAGCAGCCGGGCTCCCTACGAGCAGTACTTC
TRBV7-9,TRBJ1-3,.,TRBD1,CASSPQGDSGNTIYF,TGTGCCAGCAGCCCGCAGGGGGACTCTGGAAACACCATATATTTT
TRBV25-1,TRBJ2-3,few,TRBD1,CASLPGQGLWTDTQYF,TGTGCCAGCCTTCCGGGACAGGGGTTGTGGACAGATACGCAGTATTTT
TRBV29-1,TRBJ2-5,.,TRBD2,CSVTLAGVGETQYF,TGCAGCGTCACACTAGCGGGAGTGGGGGAGACCCAGTACTTC
TRBV3-1,TRBJ2-1,many,TRBD2,CASSQDSSGRPPYNEQFF,TGTGCCAGCAGCCAAGATTCTAGCGGGAGGCCCCCGTACAATGAGCAGTTCTTC
TRBV12-3/TRBV12-4,TRBJ1-2,.,TRBD1,CASKGQGNYGYTF,TGTGCCAGCAAGGGACAGGGGAACTATGGCTACACCTTC
TRBV7-2,TRBJ2-7,few,.,CASTLTDSYEQYF,TGTGCCAGCACCCTAACAGACTCCTACGAGCAGTACTTC
TRBV20-1,TRBJ1-5,few,.,CSARSPGGAGSNQPQHF,TGCAGTGCTAGATCCCCGGGGGGGGCAGGTAGCAATCAGCCCCAGCATTTT
TRBV12-3/TRBV12-4,TRBJ1-1,few,.,CASSWRGMNTEAFF,TGTGCCAGCAGTTGGAGGGGGATGAACACTGAAGCTTTCTTT
TRBV29-1,TRBJ2-3,.,.,CSVAGMLLTDTQYF,TGCAGCGTTGCGGGGATGCTACTCACAGATACGCAGTATTTT
TRBV6-6,TRBJ2-3,few,.,CASSSAGLGGYTDTQYF,TGTGCCAGCAGTTCCGCCGGGTTAGGGGGGTACACAGATACGCAGTATTTT
TRBV11-1,TRBJ2-5,.,TRBD1,CASSRIQGARDQETQYF,TGTGCCAGCAGCAGAATCCAGGGGGCGCGGGACCAAGAGACCCAGTACTTC
TRBV14,TRBJ1-6,few,.,CASSQDAQGNSPLHF,TGTGCCAGCAGCCAAGATGCACAGGGTAATTCACCCCTCCACTTT
TRBV12-5,TRBJ1-5,many,TRBD1,CASGAGGGQPQHF,TGTGCTAGTGGGGCAGGGGGCGGGCAGCCCCAGCATTTT
TRBV5-1,TRBJ1-2,.,.,CASSEGHGYTF,TGCGCCAGCAGCGAGGGGCATGGCTACACCTTC
TRBV10-3,TRBJ2-3,few,.,CAIRLSWGTDTQYF,TGTGCCATCAGACTCTCATGGGGCACAGATACGCAGTATTTT
TRBV7-8,TRBJ2-7,few,.,CASSSLARANSYEQYF,TGTGCCAGCAGCTCCCTAGCCCGGGCCAACTCCTACGAGCAGTACTTC
TRBV5-1,TRBJ2-1,.,TRBD1,CASSLSLTVQGQNEQFF,TGCGCCAGCAGCTTGTCCCTAACAGTACAGGGACAGAATGAGCAGTTCTTC
TRBV7-2,TRBJ2-3,few,TRBD2,CASSFSTSGGPSWDTQYF,TGTGCCAGCAGCTTCTCGACTAGCGGGGGCCCGAGCTGGGATACGCAGTATTTT
TRBV6-1,TRBJ1-2,few,.,CASSYSIDGYTF,TGTGCCAGCAGTTACAGTATCGACGGCTACACCTTC